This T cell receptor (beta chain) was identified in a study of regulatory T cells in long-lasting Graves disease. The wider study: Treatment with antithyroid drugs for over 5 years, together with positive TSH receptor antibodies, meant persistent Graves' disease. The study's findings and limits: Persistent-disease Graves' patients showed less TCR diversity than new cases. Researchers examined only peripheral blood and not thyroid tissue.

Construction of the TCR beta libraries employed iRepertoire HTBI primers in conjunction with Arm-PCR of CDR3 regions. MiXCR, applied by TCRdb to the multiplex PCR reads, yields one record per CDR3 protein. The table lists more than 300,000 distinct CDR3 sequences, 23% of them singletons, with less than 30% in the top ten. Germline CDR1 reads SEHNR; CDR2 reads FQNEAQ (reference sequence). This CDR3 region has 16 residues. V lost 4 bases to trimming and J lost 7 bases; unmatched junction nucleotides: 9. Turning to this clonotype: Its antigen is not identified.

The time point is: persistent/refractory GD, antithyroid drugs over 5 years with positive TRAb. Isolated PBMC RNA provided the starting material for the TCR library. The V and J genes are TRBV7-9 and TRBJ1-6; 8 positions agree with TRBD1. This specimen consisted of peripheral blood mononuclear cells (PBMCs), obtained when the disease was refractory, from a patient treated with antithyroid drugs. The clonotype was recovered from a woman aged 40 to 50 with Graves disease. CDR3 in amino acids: CASSWGVGTGNSPLHF. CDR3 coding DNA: TGTGCCAGCAGCTGGGGGGTCGGGACAGGAAATTCACCCCTCCACTTT.